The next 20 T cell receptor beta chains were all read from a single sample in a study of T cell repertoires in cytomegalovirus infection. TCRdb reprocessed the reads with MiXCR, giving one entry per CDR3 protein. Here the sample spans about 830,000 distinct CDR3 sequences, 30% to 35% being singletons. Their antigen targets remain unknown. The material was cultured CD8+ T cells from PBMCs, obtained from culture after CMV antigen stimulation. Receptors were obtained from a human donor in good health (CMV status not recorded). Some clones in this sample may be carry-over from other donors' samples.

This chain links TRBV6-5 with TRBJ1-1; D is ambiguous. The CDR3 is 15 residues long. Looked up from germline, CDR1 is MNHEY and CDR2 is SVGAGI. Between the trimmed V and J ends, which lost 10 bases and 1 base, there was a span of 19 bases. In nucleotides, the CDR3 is TGTGCCACCTACCCTCTGAAGGTTGGGAACACTGAAGCTTTCTTT. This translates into CATYPLKVGNTEAFF.

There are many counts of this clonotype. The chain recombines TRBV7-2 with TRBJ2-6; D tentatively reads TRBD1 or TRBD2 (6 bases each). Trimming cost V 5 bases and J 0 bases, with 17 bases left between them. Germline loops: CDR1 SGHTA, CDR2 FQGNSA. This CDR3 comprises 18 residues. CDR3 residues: CASSPGGRLISGANVLTF. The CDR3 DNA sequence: TGTGCCAGCAGCCCCGGGGGCAGGCTTATCTCTGGGGCCAACGTCCTGACTTTC.

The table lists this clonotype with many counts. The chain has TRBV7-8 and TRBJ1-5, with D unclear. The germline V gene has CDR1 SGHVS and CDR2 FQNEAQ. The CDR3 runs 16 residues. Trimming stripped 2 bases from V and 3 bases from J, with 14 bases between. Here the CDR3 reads CASSLLVAELNQPQHF. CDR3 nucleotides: TGTGCCAGCAGCTTATTAGTGGCGGAGCTCAATCAGCCCCAGCATTTT.

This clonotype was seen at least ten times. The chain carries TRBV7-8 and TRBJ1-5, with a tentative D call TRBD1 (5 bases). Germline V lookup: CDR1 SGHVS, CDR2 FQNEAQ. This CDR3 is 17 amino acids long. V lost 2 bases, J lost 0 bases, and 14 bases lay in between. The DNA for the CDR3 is TGTGCCAGCAGCTTATGGGGCGGTGAGAATAGCAATCAGCCCCAGCATTTT. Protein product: CASSLWGGENSNQPQHF. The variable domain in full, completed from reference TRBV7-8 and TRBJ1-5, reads GAGVSQSPRYKVAKRGQDVALRCDPISGHVSLFWYQQALGQGPEFLTYFQNEAQLDKSGLPSDRFFAERPEGSVSTLKIQRTQQEDSAVYLCASSLWGGENSNQPQHFGDGTRLSIL.

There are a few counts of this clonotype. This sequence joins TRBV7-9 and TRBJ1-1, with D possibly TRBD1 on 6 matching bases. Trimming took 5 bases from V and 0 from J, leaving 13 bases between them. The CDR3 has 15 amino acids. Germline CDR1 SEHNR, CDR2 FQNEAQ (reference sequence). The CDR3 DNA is TGTGCCAGCAGCACACCAAGGGGGTTGAACACTGAAGCTTTCTTT. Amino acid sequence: CASSTPRGLNTEAFF. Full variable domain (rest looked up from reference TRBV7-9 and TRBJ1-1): DTGVSQNPRHKITKRGQNVTFRCDPISEHNRLYWYRQTLGQGPEFLTYFQNEAQLEKSRLLSDRFSAERPKGSFSTLEIQRTEQGDSAMYLCASSTPRGLNTEAFFGQGTRLTVV.

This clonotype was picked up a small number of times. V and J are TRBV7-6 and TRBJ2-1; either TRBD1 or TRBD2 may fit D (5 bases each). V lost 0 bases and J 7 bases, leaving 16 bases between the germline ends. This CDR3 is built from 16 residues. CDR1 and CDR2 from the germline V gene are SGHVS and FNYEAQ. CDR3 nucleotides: TGTGCCAGCAGCTTAGCGAGAGGGGAAAGGAGGAATGAGCAGTTCTTC. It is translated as CASSLARGERRNEQFF.

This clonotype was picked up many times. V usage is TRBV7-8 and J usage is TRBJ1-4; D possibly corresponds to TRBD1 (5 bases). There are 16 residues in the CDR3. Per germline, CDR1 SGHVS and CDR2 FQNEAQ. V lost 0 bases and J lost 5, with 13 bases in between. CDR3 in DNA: TGTGCCAGCAGCTTAGCGCGCGAGGGGATAAATGAAAAACTGTTTTTT. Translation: CASSLAREGINEKLFF.

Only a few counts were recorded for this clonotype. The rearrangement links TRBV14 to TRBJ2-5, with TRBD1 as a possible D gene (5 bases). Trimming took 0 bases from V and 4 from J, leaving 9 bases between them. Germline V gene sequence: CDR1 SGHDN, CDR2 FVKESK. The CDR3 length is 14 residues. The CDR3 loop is CASSQDPGLETQYF. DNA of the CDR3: TGTGCCAGCAGCCAAGACCCAGGGTTAGAGACCCAGTACTTC.

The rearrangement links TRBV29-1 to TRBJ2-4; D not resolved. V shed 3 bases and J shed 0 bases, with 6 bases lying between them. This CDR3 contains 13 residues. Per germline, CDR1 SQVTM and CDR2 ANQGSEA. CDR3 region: CSVDWGAKNIQYF. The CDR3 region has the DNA TGCAGCGTTGATTGGGGAGCCAAAAACATTCAGTACTTC.

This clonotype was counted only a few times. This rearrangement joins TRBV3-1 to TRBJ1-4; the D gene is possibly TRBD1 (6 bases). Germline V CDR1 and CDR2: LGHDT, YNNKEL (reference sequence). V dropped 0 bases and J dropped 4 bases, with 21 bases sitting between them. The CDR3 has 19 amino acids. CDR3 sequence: CASSQDGFYVAGVNEKLFF. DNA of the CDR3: TGTGCCAGCAGCCAAGATGGTTTTTATGTGGCAGGGGTTAATGAAAAACTGTTTTTT.

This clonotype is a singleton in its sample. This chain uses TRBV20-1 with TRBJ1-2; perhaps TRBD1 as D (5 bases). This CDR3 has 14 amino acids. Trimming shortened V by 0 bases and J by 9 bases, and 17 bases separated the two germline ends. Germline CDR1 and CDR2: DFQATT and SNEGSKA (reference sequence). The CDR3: CSARELGGTRRYTF. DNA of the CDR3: TGCAGTGCTAGAGAACTCGGAGGGACCCGACGCTACACCTTC.

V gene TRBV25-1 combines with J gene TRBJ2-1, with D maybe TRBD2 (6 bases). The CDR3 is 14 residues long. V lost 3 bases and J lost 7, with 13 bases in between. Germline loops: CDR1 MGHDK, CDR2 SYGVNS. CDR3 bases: TGTGCCAGCAGTGATACTCGCCTAGCGAATGAGCAGTTCTTC. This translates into CASSDTRLANEQFF.

Here the CDR3 DNA reads TGTGCCAGCAGTTACTCGGCAGGGAGTAATTCACCCCTCCACTTT. Translated: CASSYSAGSNSPLHF. This chain connects TRBV6-5 to TRBJ1-6; D is possibly TRBD1 (5 bases). V was cut by 0 bases and J by 6 bases, with 9 bases left in between. Germline V gene lookup returns CDR1 MNHEY and CDR2 SVGAGI. The CDR3 runs to 15 residues.

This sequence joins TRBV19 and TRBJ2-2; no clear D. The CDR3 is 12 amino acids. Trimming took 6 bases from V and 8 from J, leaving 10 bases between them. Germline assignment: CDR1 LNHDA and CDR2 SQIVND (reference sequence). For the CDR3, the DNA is TGTGCCAGTAGCTTGACCTCTGGGGAGCTGTTTTTT. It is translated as CASSLTSGELFF. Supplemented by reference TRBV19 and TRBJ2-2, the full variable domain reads DGGITQSPKYLFRKEGQNVTLSCEQNLNHDAMYWYRQDPGQGLRLIYYSQIVNDFQKGDIAEGYSVSREKKESFPLTVTSAQKNPTAFYLCASSLTSGELFFGEGSRLTVL.

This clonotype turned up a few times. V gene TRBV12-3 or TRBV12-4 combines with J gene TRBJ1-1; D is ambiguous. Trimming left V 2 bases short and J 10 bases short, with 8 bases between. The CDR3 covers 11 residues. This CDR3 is CASSLSPGAFF. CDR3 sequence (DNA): TGTGCCAGCAGTTTATCCCCCGGAGCTTTCTTT.

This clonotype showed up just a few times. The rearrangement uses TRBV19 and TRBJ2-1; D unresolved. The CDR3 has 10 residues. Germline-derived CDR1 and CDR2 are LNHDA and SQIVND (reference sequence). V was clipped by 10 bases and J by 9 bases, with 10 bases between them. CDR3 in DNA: TGTGCCACCTGGCGTGGTGAGCAGTTCTTC. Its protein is CATWRGEQFF. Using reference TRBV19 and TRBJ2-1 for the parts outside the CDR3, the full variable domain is DGGITQSPKYLFRKEGQNVTLSCEQNLNHDAMYWYRQDPGQGLRLIYYSQIVNDFQKGDIAEGYSVSREKKESFPLTVTSAQKNPTAFYLCATWRGEQFFGPGTRLTVL.

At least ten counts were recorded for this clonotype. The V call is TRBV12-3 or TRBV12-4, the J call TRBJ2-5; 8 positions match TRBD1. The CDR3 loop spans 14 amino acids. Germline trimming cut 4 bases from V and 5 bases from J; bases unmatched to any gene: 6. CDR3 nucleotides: TGTGCCAGCAGTTCTCGGACAGGGAGGGAGACCCAGTACTTC. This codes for CASSSRTGRETQYF.

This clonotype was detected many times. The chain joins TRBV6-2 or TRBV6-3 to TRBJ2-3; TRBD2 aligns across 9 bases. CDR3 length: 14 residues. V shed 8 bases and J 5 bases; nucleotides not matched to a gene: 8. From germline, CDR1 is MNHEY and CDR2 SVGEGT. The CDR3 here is CASGIAGEEDTQYF. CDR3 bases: TGTGCCAGCGGAATAGCGGGGGAGGAAGATACGCAGTATTTT.

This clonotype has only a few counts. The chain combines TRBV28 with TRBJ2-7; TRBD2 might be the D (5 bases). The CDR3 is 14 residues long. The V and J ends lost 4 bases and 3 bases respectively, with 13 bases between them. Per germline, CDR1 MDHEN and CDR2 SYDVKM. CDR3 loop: CASSSPLSGYEQYV. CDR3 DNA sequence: TGTGCCAGCAGTTCCCCCCTGAGCGGCTACGAGCAGTACGTC.

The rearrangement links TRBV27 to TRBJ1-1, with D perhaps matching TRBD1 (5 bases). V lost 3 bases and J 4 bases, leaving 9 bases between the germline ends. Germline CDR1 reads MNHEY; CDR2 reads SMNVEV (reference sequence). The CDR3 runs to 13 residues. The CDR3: CASSFGAPTEAFF. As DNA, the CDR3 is TGTGCCAGCAGTTTTGGGGCCCCCACTGAAGCTTTCTTT.